The T cell receptor beta chain under discussion was sequenced for a study of molecular identifiers for immune sequencing clone quantification. Study information: For replicates, RNA isolated from roughly 21,000 or 96,000 naive CD8 cells was divided into five portions, of which four were sequenced. Findings and caveats of the study: Over 97% of effector molecules, but under 1% in naive cells, were held by clones with more than 20 RNA copies.

Germline values: CDR1 MGHDK, CDR2 SYGVNS. V was clipped by 6 bases and J by 2 bases, with 12 bases between them. The CDR3 consists of 14 residues. Sorted naive CD8 T cells were those defined as CD8+CD4-CCR7+CD45RA+. This clonotype has at least ten counts. The antigen remains unidentified. It was with previously described methods and listed TCR primers that bulk TCR libraries were made. TCRdb independently ran MiXCR on the PCR reads; one entry per CDR3 protein. The table has around 470,000 distinct CDR3 sequences, around 25% seen once; the top ten hold about 0.75%. The chain recombines TRBV25-1 with TRBJ2-3; a possible D gene is TRBD1 (5 bases). The sequence was obtained from a human donor in good health. Some libraries in this study had Jurkat cell RNA spiked in. The sequenced sample consisted of naive CD8+ T cells from blood, with Jurkat cell RNA spiked in. Sample subset: FACS-sorted CD8+CD4-CCR7+CD45RA+ naive T cells. Here the CDR3 reads CASRKTVNTDTQYF. The CDR3, as DNA: TGTGCCAGCAGGAAGACAGTTAACACAGATACGCAGTATTTT.